This T cell receptor beta chain was sequenced for a study of T-cell memory formation after mild COVID-19. Germline trimming cut 4 bases from V and 5 bases from J; bases unmatched to any gene: 11. The CDR3 is made up of 16 amino acids. UMIs and sample barcodes were carried by the TCR alpha and TCR beta cDNA libraries that 5'RACE produced using constant-segment primers. TCRdb passed the 5' RACE reads through MiXCR, listing each CDR3 protein once. The sample has some 190,000 distinct CDR3 sequences, about 17% seen once. The sample holds a few counts of this clonotype. Material for sequencing was PBMCs or a T cell subset sorted from them (not recorded which). The TCR sequence derives from an adult woman who had mild COVID-19 (a few samples of this study predate the infection). Cell type and time point are not known. The V gene is TRBV12-3 or TRBV12-4, the J gene TRBJ2-3, with 8 bases that match TRBD2. The CDR3 is CASSSQLGGGQDTQYF. The CDR3 DNA follows: TGTGCCAGCAGTTCCCAGCTCGGGGGGGGCCAAGATACGCAGTATTTT.